This T cell receptor (beta chain) emerged from a study of identical twins. Findings and caveats of the study: Abundant beta clonotypes from cord blood bore fewer insertions; memory repertoires lacked this pattern. Cross-sectional statistical analysis was relied on for the conclusions, without the same donors being followed. Beta out-of-frame sequences showed weaker excess twin sharing.

Via MiXCR, TCRdb re-called the 5' RACE reads, giving one row per CDR3 protein. The sample yields roughly 350,000 distinct CDR3 sequences, approximately 13% seen once. On this clonotype itself: Its antigen is not identified.

Germline loops: CDR1 DFQATT, CDR2 SNEGSKA (reference sequence). V lost 1 base to trimming and J lost 1 base, with 13 bases between them. There are 15 residues in the CDR3. Separately, the same data were catalogued under a study of yellow fever vaccine responses in identical twins. From that report: Twins' T cell vaccine responses reportedly looked partly convergent, partly personalized.

This clonotype was sampled from a woman between 18 and 29 years old in good health. The sequencing sample was made of CD8+ T cells sorted from blood. The chain uses TRBV20-1 and TRBJ2-5; D remains unclear. The CDR3 is CSARGYSWAQETQYF. In DNA form, the CDR3 reads TGCAGTGCTAGAGGGTATTCGTGGGCCCAAGAGACCCAGTACTTC.